A selection of T cell receptor beta chains follows, all from one sample in a study of identical twins. TCRdb reprocessed the 5' RACE reads via MiXCR and lists one record per CDR3 protein. The table lists over 600,000 distinct CDR3 sequences, approximately 22% of them singletons. These data are also associated with another study on T cells expressing NK-cell markers.

The sequenced sample was PBMCs. These receptors came from a woman aged 18-29 years in good health. Each CDR3 is given with its conserved first and last residue. D genes are given only for firm matches. Size is stated for part of the rows, as once, few or many counts, or as a class when the clone is expanded.

clone_size: NA
j_call: TRBJ2-7
d_call: TRBD2
v_call: TRBV12-3/TRBV12-4
cdr3_nt: TGTGCCAGCAGGGGGAGCGGGAGGTCATGGGGGGAGCAGTACTTC
cdr3_aa: CASRGSGRSWGEQYF

clone_size: NA
j_call: TRBJ1-2
d_call: NA
v_call: TRBV3-1
cdr3_nt: TGTGCCAGCAGCCACCCGACAGGCTCCTATGGCTACACCTTC
cdr3_aa: CASSHPTGSYGYTF

clone_size: NA
j_call: TRBJ2-2
d_call: NA
v_call: TRBV29-1
cdr3_nt: TGCAGCGTTGAAGCCGCCACCGGGGAGCTGTTTTTT
cdr3_aa: CSVEAATGELFF

clone_size: NA
j_call: TRBJ2-1
d_call: TRBD1
v_call: TRBV20-1
cdr3_nt: TGCAGTGCTAGGGACAGGGCCATAGTCAATGAGCAGTTCTTC
cdr3_aa: CSARDRAIVNEQFF

clone_size: few
j_call: TRBJ2-1
d_call: NA
v_call: TRBV7-3
cdr3_nt: TGTGCCAGCAGCTCCTCCGGGGGCAAAAATGAGCAGTTCTTC
cdr3_aa: CASSSSGGKNEQFF

clone_size: NA
j_call: TRBJ1-4
d_call: NA
v_call: TRBV18
cdr3_nt: TGTGCCAGCTCACCAGGGCAGGCCGGCCAGGAGGGACTGTTTTTT
cdr3_aa: CASSPGQAGQEGLFF

clone_size: many
j_call: TRBJ2-1
d_call: TRBD2
v_call: TRBV10-2
cdr3_nt: TGCGCCAGCAGGGCTAGCGGTCCCTACAATGAGCAGTTCTTC
cdr3_aa: CASRASGPYNEQFF

clone_size: few
j_call: TRBJ1-2
d_call: NA
v_call: TRBV12-3/TRBV12-4
cdr3_nt: TGTGCCAGCAGTTTCGAGGGGTCGAATGGCTACACCTTC
cdr3_aa: CASSFEGSNGYTF

clone_size: NA
j_call: TRBJ1-6
d_call: NA
v_call: TRBV12-3/TRBV12-4
cdr3_nt: TGTGCCAGCAGTCTACTTGCAGGACCTCTCCACTTT
cdr3_aa: CASSLLAGPLHF

clone_size: many
j_call: TRBJ2-1
d_call: TRBD2
v_call: TRBV7-2
cdr3_nt: TGTGCCAGCAGCATCGGGACTACCCGAGGGTACAATGAGCAGTTCTTC
cdr3_aa: CASSIGTTRGYNEQFF

clone_size: few
j_call: TRBJ2-7
d_call: NA
v_call: TRBV5-1
cdr3_nt: TGCGCCAGCAGCTTGGAAGGGCGGCAGTACTTC
cdr3_aa: CASSLEGRQYF

clone_size: few
j_call: TRBJ2-1
d_call: NA
v_call: TRBV12-3/TRBV12-4
cdr3_nt: TGTGCCAGCAGTTTAGCGCTCCTGGAGCAGTTCTTC
cdr3_aa: CASSLALLEQFF

clone_size: NA
j_call: TRBJ2-5
d_call: NA
v_call: TRBV2
cdr3_nt: TGTGCCAGCAGTGGACTTTGGGAGACCCAGTACTTC
cdr3_aa: CASSGLWETQYF

clone_size: many
j_call: TRBJ2-1
d_call: NA
v_call: TRBV29-1
cdr3_nt: TGCAGCGTTGAAAGTCCTAATACGAATGAGCAGTTCTTC
cdr3_aa: CSVESPNTNEQFF

clone_size: few
j_call: TRBJ2-7
d_call: NA
v_call: TRBV7-2
cdr3_nt: TGTGCCAGCAGCGGAAAGTGGCACGAGCAGTACTTC
cdr3_aa: CASSGKWHEQYF

clone_size: NA
j_call: TRBJ1-4
d_call: NA
v_call: TRBV5-1
cdr3_nt: TGCGCCAGCAGCTTGGAACCCGGGACGGAAGAAAAACTGTTTTTT
cdr3_aa: CASSLEPGTEEKLFF

clone_size: few
j_call: TRBJ1-5
d_call: NA
v_call: TRBV12-3/TRBV12-4
cdr3_nt: TGTGCCAGTTCGGCACAGTCCCAGCCCCAGCATTTT
cdr3_aa: CASSAQSQPQHF

clone_size: NA
j_call: TRBJ2-7
d_call: NA
v_call: TRBV29-1
cdr3_nt: TGCAGCGTTGAAGCAACCCTGACTGGAGGGGCCGAGCAGTACTTC
cdr3_aa: CSVEATLTGGAEQYF

clone_size: many
j_call: TRBJ2-5
d_call: NA
v_call: TRBV5-1
cdr3_nt: TGTGCCAGCAGCTTAGAGGGCACCCAGTACTTC
cdr3_aa: CASSLEGTQYF

clone_size: NA
j_call: TRBJ2-1
d_call: NA
v_call: TRBV6-2/TRBV6-3
cdr3_nt: TGTGCCAGCAGTTACCGAAAGAGCCAGCAGTTCTTC
cdr3_aa: CASSYRKSQQFF

clone_size: many
j_call: TRBJ2-7
d_call: NA
v_call: TRBV3-1
cdr3_nt: TGTGCCAGCCAAGGCCGACTAGCCTACGAGCAGTACTTC
cdr3_aa: CASQGRLAYEQYF

clone_size: NA
j_call: TRBJ2-1
d_call: NA
v_call: TRBV5-1
cdr3_nt: TGCGCCAGCAGAGCAGCGGCGGCCGCGCGAAATGAGCAGTTCTTC
cdr3_aa: CASRAAAAARNEQFF

clone_size: many
j_call: TRBJ1-1
d_call: TRBD1
v_call: TRBV20-1
cdr3_nt: TGCAGTGCTAGAGACCCGACAGGGGCCCTGAACACTGAAGCTTTCTTT
cdr3_aa: CSARDPTGALNTEAFF

clone_size: NA
j_call: TRBJ2-5
d_call: TRBD2
v_call: TRBV6-2/TRBV6-3
cdr3_nt: TGTGCCAGCGGCCCGGGAGGGTACCAAGAGACCCAGTACTTC
cdr3_aa: CASGPGGYQETQYF

clone_size: many
j_call: TRBJ2-4
d_call: NA
v_call: TRBV12-3/TRBV12-4
cdr3_nt: TGTGCCAGCAGTTCCCCCTTGGAGGGTGTGGCCAAAAACATTCAGTACTTC
cdr3_aa: CASSSPLEGVAKNIQYF

clone_size: few
j_call: TRBJ2-5
d_call: TRBD2
v_call: TRBV5-5
cdr3_nt: TGTGCCAGCAGCTTGGTCGGGAGGGAACAAGAGACCCAGTACTTC
cdr3_aa: CASSLVGREQETQYF

clone_size: NA
j_call: TRBJ2-3
d_call: TRBD2
v_call: TRBV10-3
cdr3_nt: TGTGCCATCAGTTCCCCGGGACTAGCAGATACGCAGTATTTT
cdr3_aa: CAISSPGLADTQYF

clone_size: many
j_call: TRBJ2-7
d_call: NA
v_call: TRBV10-3
cdr3_nt: TGTGCCATCAGTGAGTCTACTCTGGAGCAGTACTTC
cdr3_aa: CAISESTLEQYF

clone_size: few
j_call: TRBJ2-5
d_call: TRBD2
v_call: TRBV6-5
cdr3_nt: TGTGCCAGCAGTTCCCTGGGACTAGCGGGGGAGGGGACCCAGTACTTC
cdr3_aa: CASSSLGLAGEGTQYF

clone_size: NA
j_call: TRBJ1-4
d_call: NA
v_call: TRBV10-3
cdr3_nt: TGTGCCATTCAACAACCCGACAGCCTGGGGTCAACTAATGAAAAACTGTTTTTT
cdr3_aa: CAIQQPDSLGSTNEKLFF

clone_size: many
j_call: TRBJ2-7
d_call: TRBD1
v_call: TRBV5-5
cdr3_nt: TGTGCCAGCAGAGACCGGGGACAGAGCGAGCAGTACTTC
cdr3_aa: CASRDRGQSEQYF

clone_size: few
j_call: TRBJ2-1
d_call: TRBD1
v_call: TRBV24-1
cdr3_nt: TGTGCCACCAGTGATTTGCCCCAGGGGGCCTACAATGAGCAGTTCTTC
cdr3_aa: CATSDLPQGAYNEQFF

clone_size: few
j_call: TRBJ1-2
d_call: NA
v_call: TRBV6-4
cdr3_nt: TGTGCCAGCAGCCCGGGGCCCAACCCTCTTGGTTACACCTTC
cdr3_aa: CASSPGPNPLGYTF

clone_size: NA
j_call: TRBJ2-6
d_call: NA
v_call: TRBV7-9
cdr3_nt: TGTGCCAGCAGCTTGTGGCACTCTGGGGCCAACGTCCTGACTTTC
cdr3_aa: CASSLWHSGANVLTF

clone_size: NA
j_call: TRBJ1-4
d_call: NA
v_call: TRBV7-2
cdr3_nt: TGTGCCAGCAGCTTAGGGTCCGCTAATGAAAAACTGTTTTTT
cdr3_aa: CASSLGSANEKLFF

clone_size: few
j_call: TRBJ2-2
d_call: TRBD1
v_call: TRBV5-1
cdr3_nt: TGCGCCAGCAGCGGGACAGGGATAACCGGGGAGCTGTTTTTT
cdr3_aa: CASSGTGITGELFF

clone_size: NA
j_call: TRBJ2-1
d_call: NA
v_call: TRBV29-1
cdr3_nt: TGCAGCGTTGAAGATACGGGAAGCTCCTACAATGAGCAGTTCTTC
cdr3_aa: CSVEDTGSSYNEQFF

clone_size: NA
j_call: TRBJ1-2
d_call: TRBD1
v_call: TRBV3-1
cdr3_nt: TGTGCCAGCAGCCCTCGGACAGGGATTAACTATGGCTACACCTTC
cdr3_aa: CASSPRTGINYGYTF

clone_size: NA
j_call: TRBJ1-2
d_call: TRBD1
v_call: TRBV15
cdr3_nt: TGTGCCACCAGCAACACGGGACAGACTAACTATGGCTACACCTTC
cdr3_aa: CATSNTGQTNYGYTF

clone_size: NA
j_call: TRBJ2-5
d_call: NA
v_call: TRBV11-2
cdr3_nt: TGTGCCAGCAGCCCTGAGCGCGACCAAGAGACCCAGTACTTC
cdr3_aa: CASSPERDQETQYF

clone_size: once
j_call: TRBJ2-1
d_call: NA
v_call: TRBV20-1
cdr3_nt: TGCAGTGCTGTAAGACAGGTGCTTGGGCAGTTCTTC
cdr3_aa: CSAVRQVLGQFF

clone_size: many
j_call: TRBJ2-2
d_call: NA
v_call: TRBV29-1
cdr3_nt: TGCAGCGTTTCCGAAACCCTCACCGGGGAGCTGTTTTTT
cdr3_aa: CSVSETLTGELFF

clone_size: NA
j_call: TRBJ2-7
d_call: NA
v_call: TRBV5-1
cdr3_nt: TGCGCCAGCAGCTTGGATATTATGACAGGACAGTACTTC
cdr3_aa: CASSLDIMTGQYF

clone_size: NA
j_call: TRBJ2-3
d_call: NA
v_call: TRBV20-1
cdr3_nt: TGCAGTGCTCCTCCCCCCGGGACAGATACGCAGTATTTT
cdr3_aa: CSAPPPGTDTQYF

clone_size: few
j_call: TRBJ2-1
d_call: NA
v_call: TRBV11-3
cdr3_nt: TGTGCCAGCAGCTCCAGGGTGGATGAGCAGTTCTTC
cdr3_aa: CASSSRVDEQFF

clone_size: few
j_call: TRBJ1-1
d_call: TRBD1
v_call: TRBV12-3/TRBV12-4
cdr3_nt: TGTGCCAGCACTTGGACAGGGAGAGCTTTCTTT
cdr3_aa: CASTWTGRAFF

clone_size: NA
j_call: TRBJ2-1
d_call: NA
v_call: TRBV7-6
cdr3_nt: TGTGCCAGCAGCTTATTTGCGGTGGGTGGTGAGCAGTTCTTC
cdr3_aa: CASSLFAVGGEQFF

clone_size: many
j_call: TRBJ2-1
d_call: NA
v_call: TRBV29-1
cdr3_nt: TGCAGCGTTGAGCCCCGAGGGTTCTTC
cdr3_aa: CSVEPRGFF

clone_size: few
j_call: TRBJ2-5
d_call: NA
v_call: TRBV7-2
cdr3_nt: TGTGCCAGCAGCTTCCCGGGGAGCACCCAGTACTTC
cdr3_aa: CASSFPGSTQYF

clone_size: NA
j_call: TRBJ1-1
d_call: TRBD1
v_call: TRBV2
cdr3_nt: TGTGCCAGGACAGGGAGGGGGAACACTGAAGCTTTCTTT
cdr3_aa: CARTGRGNTEAFF

clone_size: NA
j_call: TRBJ2-3
d_call: TRBD2
v_call: TRBV6-2/TRBV6-3
cdr3_nt: TGTGCCAGCAGTTACTCGGTTAGCGGGGAAGGCACAGATACGCAGTATTTT
cdr3_aa: CASSYSVSGEGTDTQYF

clone_size: NA
j_call: TRBJ1-1
d_call: NA
v_call: TRBV29-1
cdr3_nt: TGCAGCGTTGAAGTCCCTAACACTGAAGCTTTCTTT
cdr3_aa: CSVEVPNTEAFF

clone_size: NA
j_call: TRBJ2-1
d_call: NA
v_call: TRBV29-1
cdr3_nt: TGCAGCGTTGAAAAGGAGGGACTCCCGTTCTTC
cdr3_aa: CSVEKEGLPFF

clone_size: few
j_call: TRBJ2-1
d_call: NA
v_call: TRBV29-1
cdr3_nt: TGCAGCGTGGACCCGGGGCTAAATGAGCAGTTCTTC
cdr3_aa: CSVDPGLNEQFF

clone_size: NA
j_call: TRBJ2-7
d_call: NA
v_call: TRBV5-1
cdr3_nt: TGCGCCAGCAGCCAAGCCGCGAATCCCTACGAGCAGTACTTC
cdr3_aa: CASSQAANPYEQYF